A selection of T cell receptor beta chains follows, all from one sample in a study of shared clonotypes between healthy human individuals. Repertoires were generated with immunoSEQ multiplex PCR, while TCRdb's copy carries only in-frame clones and drops some. This sample carries approximately 2.3 million clones, over 90% of them seen once, and the ten largest clones take under 0.45%. The sample was naive CD4+ T cells from PBMCs. The receptors stem from a man aged 18-30 years in good health. Some clones in this sample may be carry-over from other donors' samples. The CDR3 runs from the conserved cysteine through the conserved F or W. The D gene is left open where the match is weak. A row's size may be missing; if present it is once, few, many or a size class.

d_call: -; cdr3_length: 15; v_call: TRBV4-3; clone_size: -; j_call: TRBJ2-7; cdr3_aa: CASSASETGPLEQYF; cdr3_nt: TGCGCCAGCAGCGCCTCGGAGACAGGACCTTTGGAGCAGTACTTC
d_call: TRBD2; cdr3_length: 15; v_call: TRBV10-3; clone_size: -; j_call: TRBJ2-5; cdr3_aa: CAIRPTLAGQETQYF; cdr3_nt: TGTGCCATCAGACCCACCCTAGCGGGGCAAGAGACCCAGTACTTC
d_call: TRBD1; cdr3_length: 15; v_call: TRBV5-5; clone_size: once; j_call: TRBJ2-7; cdr3_aa: CASSPRTGATYEQYF; cdr3_nt: TGTGCCAGCAGCCCGAGGACAGGGGCGACCTACGAGCAGTACTTC
d_call: -; cdr3_length: 12; v_call: TRBV29-1; clone_size: -; j_call: TRBJ1-1; cdr3_aa: CSVGTGNTEAFF; cdr3_nt: TGCAGCGTGGGGACGGGGAACACTGAAGCTTTCTTT
d_call: -; cdr3_length: 15; v_call: TRBV6-5; clone_size: -; j_call: TRBJ1-1; cdr3_aa: CASSSSRARNTEAFF; cdr3_nt: TGTGCCAGCAGTTCCAGCCGGGCAAGAAACACTGAAGCTTTCTTT
d_call: -; cdr3_length: 14; v_call: TRBV27; clone_size: -; j_call: TRBJ2-1; cdr3_aa: CASSLGLTATRKFF; cdr3_nt: TGTGCCAGCAGTTTAGGACTGACTGCCACACGGAAGTTCTTC
d_call: -; cdr3_length: 13; v_call: TRBV28; clone_size: -; j_call: TRBJ1-1; cdr3_aa: CASSLLYNTEAFF; cdr3_nt: TGTGCCAGCAGTTTGCTCTATAACACTGAAGCTTTCTTT
d_call: TRBD2; cdr3_length: 19; v_call: TRBV9; clone_size: -; j_call: TRBJ2-2; cdr3_aa: CASSVVSRVLASNTGELFF; cdr3_nt: TGTGCCAGCAGCGTAGTTTCGAGAGTACTAGCGTCGAACACCGGGGAGCTGTTTTTT
d_call: -; cdr3_length: 13; v_call: TRBV5-4; clone_size: -; j_call: TRBJ1-6; cdr3_aa: CASSLVVDSPLHF; cdr3_nt: TGTGCCAGCAGCTTGGTCGTGGATTCACCCCTCCACTTT
d_call: -; cdr3_length: 19; v_call: TRBV5-4; clone_size: -; j_call: TRBJ2-3; cdr3_aa: CASSPPPWDRSPSTDTQYF; cdr3_nt: TGTGCCAGCAGCCCACCACCCTGGGACCGCTCCCCTAGCACAGATACGCAGTATTTT
d_call: -; cdr3_length: 15; v_call: TRBV5-1; clone_size: -; j_call: TRBJ2-1; cdr3_aa: CASSLVAGQYNEQFF; cdr3_nt: TGCGCCAGCAGCTTGGTTGCGGGGCAATACAATGAGCAGTTCTTC
d_call: TRBD2; cdr3_length: 18; v_call: TRBV5-1; clone_size: -; j_call: TRBJ2-2; cdr3_aa: CASSPSPLAGVGTGELFF; cdr3_nt: TGCGCCAGCAGCCCCTCGCCCCTAGCGGGAGTTGGCACCGGGGAGCTGTTTTTT
d_call: -; cdr3_length: 8; v_call: TRBV20-1; clone_size: few; j_call: TRBJ1-2; cdr3_aa: CSARGYTF; cdr3_nt: TGCAGTGCTAGAGGCTACACCTTC
d_call: -; cdr3_length: 11; v_call: TRBV28; clone_size: few; j_call: TRBJ1-1; cdr3_aa: CASGPGPEAFF; cdr3_nt: TGTGCCAGCGGACCAGGGCCTGAAGCTTTCTTT
d_call: -; cdr3_length: 14; v_call: TRBV2; clone_size: once; j_call: TRBJ1-4; cdr3_aa: CASENRAGNEKLFF; cdr3_nt: TGTGCCAGCGAAAACCGGGCTGGTAATGAAAAACTGTTTTTT